Here is one T cell receptor (beta chain) with its context. Only in-frame clones appear in the TCRdb table, and some are missing; sequencing was by immunoSEQ multiplex PCR. The sample carries over 10,000 clones, about 65% recorded once. Specified treatment: treatment-naive control, cytoreductive nephrectomy. The V gene end was trimmed by 3 bases and the J gene end by 2 bases; junction bases not matched to a gene: 7. The length of the CDR3 is 18 residues. Germline CDR1 KGHSH, CDR2 LQKENI. The sample originates from a study of radiation and T cells in renal cell carcinoma. The TCR sequence derives from a woman older than 75 with renal cell carcinoma. Sequencing used tumor tissue, obtained from a patient whose treatment was nephrectomy without radiotherapy. V gene TRBV18 combines with J gene TRBJ2-3, with TRBD2 matching over 14 bases. The CDR3 sequence: CASSPPGTSGGLTDTQYF. CDR3 DNA sequence: TGTGCCAGCTCACCCCCGGGGACTAGCGGGGGCCTCACAGATACGCAGTATTTT.